This TCR beta chain was documented in a study of T cell responses to AZD1222 COVID-19 vaccine. Measured with immunoSEQ multiplex PCR; TCRdb has only the in-frame clones, and not every one. The table includes approximately 110,000 clones, more than 75% detected once. CDR1 SQVTM and CDR2 ANQGSEA come from the germline V gene. The length of the CDR3 is 13 residues. Trimming stripped 4 bases from V and 0 bases from J, with 7 bases between. The J gene is TRBJ1-3, the V gene TRBV29-1; D remains unclear. The source of this sequence is an adult in good health. The specimen was peripheral blood, collected on day 0 of AZD1222 vaccination. The CDR3 here is CSVAADSGNTIYF. CDR3 nucleotides: TGCAGCGTTGCAGCTGACTCTGGAAACACCATATATTTT. Filled out from reference TRBV29-1 and TRBJ1-3, the complete variable domain reads SAVISQKPSRDICQRGTSLTIQCQVDSQVTMMFWYRQQPGQSLTLIATANQGSEATYESGFVIDKFPISRPNLTFSTLTVSNMSPEDSSIYLCSVAADSGNTIYFGEGSWLTVV.